The 8 T cell receptor beta chains below come from one sample, sequenced in a study of metastatic and nonmetastatic thyroid tumors (dated by TCRdb to the early 2020s). No treatment had been received by any patient before thyroid surgery. Receptor libraries were prepared by PCR. The sequencing machine was an Illumina HiSeq 4000. TCRdb's own reprocessing of the public reads used fastp at Q25 and MiXCR and kept productive beta chains. This sample holds some 41,000 clones; roughly 31% were observed only once. Of the sample, 9.9% is held by the ten largest clones. Sequencing was performed on blood. The receptor source for this set is a male donor with papillary thyroid cancer or a benign thyroid nodule (not recorded which). Some clones in this sample may be carry-over from other donors' samples.

In the case of this clone: Being one base from a much bigger clone, this may be a read error. CDR3 loop: CASSLGENSPLHF. Written as DNA, the CDR3 is TGTGCCAGCAGCCTCGGGGAGAATTCACCCCTCCACTTT. The rearrangement joins TRBV2 to TRBJ1-6; D is unresolved. Germline V gene lookup returns CDR1 SNHLY and CDR2 FYNNEI. Trimming stripped 6 bases from V and 7 bases from J, with 10 bases between. The CDR3 has 13 amino acids. The full variable domain, completed using reference TRBV2 and TRBJ1-6, is EPEVTQTPSHQVTQMGQEVILRCVPISNHLYFYWYRQILGQKVEFLVSFYNNEISEKSEIFDDQFSVERPDGSNFTLKIRSTKLEDSAMYFCASSLGENSPLHFGNGTRLTVT.

For this clone: At one end, the junction sequence differs from germline, possibly due to a read error. The rearrangement joins TRBV7-2 to TRBJ2-2; 10 positions agree with TRBD1. In germline, CDR1 is SGHTA, CDR2 FQGNSA. This CDR3 is built from 15 residues. The CDR3 loop reads CASSWRQGARWEMFF. CDR3 DNA sequence: TGTGCCAGCTCCTGGAGACAGGGGGCGCGTTGGGAGATGTTTTTT. Based on the CDR3 plus reference TRBV7-2 and TRBJ2-2, the full variable domain is GAGVSQSPSNKVTEKGKDVELRCDPISGHTALYWYRQSLGQGLEFLIYFQGNSAPDKSGLPSDRFSAERTGGSVSTLTIQRTQQEDSAVYLCASSWRQGARWEMFFGEGSRLTVL.

This chain uses TRBV4-2 with TRBJ1-2, with 8 bases identical to TRBD1. Germline-derived CDR1 and CDR2 are LGHNA and YNFKEQ. The CDR3 is 17 amino acids. V lost 6 bases and J lost 0; bases outside the gene matches: 12. The DNA of the CDR3 is TGTGCCAGCAGTATCGGACAGGGAATAAAAGCTAACTATGGCTACACCTTC. As protein: CASSIGQGIKANYGYTF.

This clone was picked up many times. The CDR3 loop reads CASSPGQTAWTQYF. In DNA form, the CDR3 reads TGTGCCAGCAGTCCGGGACAGACCGCGTGGACCCAGTACTTC. V and J are TRBV28 and TRBJ2-5; 7 nucleotides align to TRBD1. This CDR3 region has 14 residues. Germline values: CDR1 MDHEN, CDR2 SYDVKM. Unmatched junction bases numbered 10, after V lost 5 bases and J lost 7 bases. Together with reference TRBV28 and TRBJ2-5, the CDR3 gives the full variable domain: DVKVTQSSRYLVKRTGEKVFLECVQDMDHENMFWYRQDPGLGLRLIYFSYDVKMKEKGDIPEGYSVSREKKERFSLILESASTNQTSMYLCASSPGQTAWTQYFGPGTRLLVL.

This clone has a handful of counts. The chain employs TRBV6-1 and TRBJ2-7; no definite D call. V lost 0 bases and J 4 bases, leaving 7 bases between the germline ends. The CDR3 consists of 13 residues. The germline gives CDR1 MNHNS, CDR2 SASEGT. The CDR3 DNA reads as TGTGCCAGCAGTGAAGCAAAGCTGTACGAGCAGTACTTC. This codes for CASSEAKLYEQYF.

This clone occurred many times. This chain joins TRBV24-1 and TRBJ2-2, with D maybe TRBD1 (7 bases). The CDR3 has 14 amino acids. The germline CDR1 and CDR2 sequences are KGHDR and SFDVKD. V dropped 12 bases and J dropped 6 bases, with 19 bases sitting between them. CDR3 sequence reads: CASGGTVESGELFF. CDR3 nucleotide sequence: TGTGCCTCCGGAGGGACAGTGGAATCCGGGGAGCTGTTTTTT.

This clone was recorded a few times. The chain carries TRBV6-1 and TRBJ1-2; no definite D call. Germline V gives CDR1 MNHNS, CDR2 SASEGT. V was shortened by 5 bases and J by 4 bases, with 11 bases between the two germline ends. This CDR3 has 13 residues. CDR3 residues: CASSLGQLYGYTF. CDR3 bases: TGTGCCAGCAGTTTAGGGCAGCTCTATGGCTACACCTTC.

This clone was counted between two and nine times. The V gene is TRBV28, the J gene TRBJ2-1; TRBD2 might be the D (5 bases). The length of the CDR3 is 15 residues. Germline V gives CDR1 MDHEN, CDR2 SYDVKM. The V end lost 0 bases, the J end lost 8 bases, and 14 bases lay between the germline ends. CDR3 nucleotide sequence: TGTGCCAGCAGTTTATGGGGGAGTGCTCTATATGAGCAGTTCTTC. This translates into CASSLWGSALYEQFF.